This T cell receptor beta chain appears in the sequencing data of a study of blood T cells in healthy people across ages. Then a second PCR, running roughly 7 to 11 cycles, was carried out with a sample-barcoded 5' primer and a J-beta primer mix. MiXCR, run by TCRdb on the 5' RACE reads, gives a single entry per CDR3 protein. The sample contains more than 650,000 distinct CDR3 sequences, 22% of which appear only once. This CDR3 has 16 residues. The V and J ends lost 2 bases and 4 bases, in that order; junction bases with no gene match: 11. CDR1 SGHRS and CDR2 YFSETQ come from the germline V gene. This clonotype has a handful of counts.

Sequenced sample: blood. The rearrangement links TRBV5-1 to TRBJ1-2, with 7 bases aligning to TRBD1. The clonotype originates from a man in his sixties or seventies in good health. DNA for the CDR3: TGCGCCAGCAGCTTTGACGGGCAGGGGGTTGTCTATGGCTACACCTTC. Amino acids: CASSFDGQGVVYGYTF.